Shown below are 29 T cell receptor beta chains from a single sample sequenced in a study of blood T cell repertoires in COVID-19. TCRdb keeps only in-frame clones here, not all; method: immunoSEQ multiplex PCR. The sample has tens of thousands of clones, 70% to 85% seen once. Sequencing was done on a sample of peripheral blood. The origin of the receptors is a man in his fifties or sixties with active COVID-19.

This chain links TRBV5-1 with TRBJ2-3, with D possibly matching TRBD1 (6 bases). Trimming cost V 2 bases and J 4 bases, with 8 bases left between them. The germline gives CDR1 SGHRS, CDR2 YFSETQ. The CDR3 covers 13 residues. The CDR3 sequence is CASSFPGADTQYF. CDR3 DNA: TGCGCCAGCAGCTTCCCAGGGGCAGATACGCAGTATTTT.

The CDR3 DNA follows: TGTGCCAGCTCACCAGACACGCGGAACACTGAAGCTTTCTTT. Its protein product is CASSPDTRNTEAFF. The chain combines TRBV18 with TRBJ1-1, with D hard to call. The germline CDR1 and CDR2 sequences are KGHSH and LQKENI. The CDR3 is 14 residues long. V was pared by 2 bases and J by 1 base, with 8 bases between.

The rearrangement uses TRBV13 and TRBJ2-3, with 7 bases aligning to TRBD2. This CDR3 region has 14 residues. Germline lookup yields CDR1 PRHDT and CDR2 FYEKMQ (reference sequence). After removal of 5 bases from V and 5 bases from J, the junction contained 7 bases not matched to a gene. CDR3 protein: CASSIAGLLDTQYF. The CDR3 DNA reads TGTGCCAGCAGCATCGCGGGACTACTAGATACGCAGTATTTT.

The chain recombines TRBV12-3 or TRBV12-4 with TRBJ1-1; D remains unclear. The V end was cut by 7 bases, the J end by 3 bases, with 12 bases between. CDR3 length equals 13 residues. The CDR3 DNA follows: TGTGCCAGCATGGGCCTGGTTTACACTGAAGCTTTCTTT. Protein: CASMGLVYTEAFF.

V gene TRBV5-1 combines with J gene TRBJ1-6, with D perhaps matching TRBD1 (5 bases). This CDR3 region has 16 residues. Trimming took off 7 bases at V and 0 bases at J, with 14 bases between the two ends. Germline CDR1 SGHRS, CDR2 YFSETQ. The CDR3 DNA reads as TGCGCCAGCCGGGGGGAGGGCAGCTCCTATAATTCACCCCTCCACTTT. Its translation is CASRGEGSSYNSPLHF.

The chain links TRBV11-2 to TRBJ2-5; 15 nucleotides align to TRBD2. This CDR3 is 18 amino acids long. V shed 5 bases and J 5 bases; nucleotides not matched to a gene: 12. The V gene's germline CDR1 is SGHAT and CDR2 FQNNGV. The CDR3 protein is CASSPRTSGGELRETQYF. Written as DNA, the CDR3 is TGTGCCAGCAGCCCGCGGACTAGCGGGGGGGAACTCCGGGAGACCCAGTACTTC.

The count of this clone is one. CDR3 sequence (DNA): TGTGCCACGACTAGCGGGGGGGCTGTAGATACGCAGTATTTT. Its translation is CATTSGGAVDTQYF. The chain couples TRBV24-1 to TRBJ2-3; TRBD2 matches at 14 bases. The V gene end was trimmed by 10 bases and the J gene end by 5 bases; junction bases not matched to a gene: 4. This CDR3 has 14 residues. CDR1 KGHDR and CDR2 SFDVKD come from the germline V gene.

The chain links TRBV6-5 to TRBJ2-1; 8 positions agree with TRBD2. The germline CDR1 and CDR2 sequences are MNHEY and SVGAGI. CDR3 length equals 15 residues. The junction had 11 bases not matched to a gene; V was cut back by 6 bases and J by 7 bases. CDR3 coding DNA: TGTGCCAGCAGCCTGGTGCTAGCGGGTTATAATGAGCAGTTCTTC. Its translation is CASSLVLAGYNEQFF.

V usage is TRBV19 and J usage is TRBJ2-2, with 8 bases lining up with TRBD1. The V gene's germline CDR1 is LNHDA and CDR2 SQIVND (reference sequence). The CDR3 is 15 residues long. After removal of 6 bases from V and 0 bases from J, the junction contained 3 bases not matched to a gene. The DNA for the CDR3 is TGTGCCAGTAGGACAGGGGACGCGAACACCGGGGAGCTGTTTTTT. As protein: CASRTGDANTGELFF.

The V and J genes are TRBV3-1 (or the pseudogene TRBV3-2) and TRBJ2-6; D gene ambiguous. Trimming took off 0 bases at V and 0 bases at J, with 3 bases between the two ends. Per the germline V gene, CDR1 is LGHDT and CDR2 is YNNKEL (reference sequence). The CDR3 is 15 amino acids. CDR3 bases: TGTGCCAGCAGCCAAGATCTCTCTGGGGCCAACGTCCTGACTTTC. This sequence encodes CASSQDLSGANVLTF.

The V and J genes are TRBV28 and TRBJ1-1; 7 bases are shared with TRBD1. The CDR3 contains 14 residues. Germline assignment: CDR1 MDHEN and CDR2 SYDVKM. V was clipped by 7 bases and J by 4 bases; unmatched bases: 9. The CDR3 nucleotides read TGTGCCAGCACCATTGACAGGGCGGGCACTGAAGCTTTCTTT. Its protein is CASTIDRAGTEAFF.

V usage is TRBV13 and J usage is TRBJ2-7; weak D call: TRBD2 (6 bases). Deletions cut 3 bases from V and 5 bases from J, with 11 bases between. The CDR3 sequence is 13 residues long. The germline V gene has CDR1 PRHDT and CDR2 FYEKMQ (reference sequence). The CDR3 region is CASSFTGDDEQYF. DNA of the CDR3: TGTGCCAGCAGCTTTACGGGGGACGACGAGCAGTACTTC. Looking up the rest from reference TRBV13 and TRBJ2-7 gives the full variable domain: AAGVIQSPRHLIKEKRETATLKCYPIPRHDTVYWYQQGPGQDPQFLISFYEKMQSDKGSIPDRFSAQQFSDYHSELNMSSLELGDSALYFCASSFTGDDEQYFGPGTRLTVT.

The V call is TRBV3-1 (or the pseudogene TRBV3-2), the J call TRBJ2-3; 9 bases fit TRBD2. V lost 5 bases to trimming and J lost 4 bases; unmatched junction nucleotides: 16. This CDR3 contains 18 residues. Germline-derived CDR1 and CDR2 are LGHDT and YNNKEL (reference sequence). CDR3 DNA sequence: TGTGCCAGCAGCTCCCGCGGGGGGGTTGGAGTCACGGCAGATACGCAGTATTTT. It is translated as CASSSRGGVGVTADTQYF.

The chain uses TRBV5-1 and TRBJ1-2; D uncertain. The CDR3 totals 12 residues. Germline V gene data show CDR1 as SGHRS and CDR2 as YFSETQ. The V gene lost 6 bases and the J gene lost 8 bases, with 14 bases spanning the gap. The CDR3 reads CASIPFRYGYTF. CDR3 bases: TGCGCCAGCATCCCCTTTAGATACGGCTACACCTTC.

As to this clone: The junction departs from the called germline gene at one end, perhaps through a read error. The chain uses TRBV25-1 and TRBJ1-1, with unresolved D. The V gene's germline CDR1 is MGHDK and CDR2 SYGVNS. The CDR3 runs 13 residues. This chain's CDR3 is CASSGEGSTEAFF. CDR3 nucleotide sequence: TGTGCCAGTAGTGGGGAGGGTTCCACTGAAGCTTTCTTT. Full variable domain (rest looked up from reference TRBV25-1 and TRBJ1-1): EADIYQTPRYLVIGTGKKITLECSQTMGHDKMYWYQQDPGMELHLIHYSYGVNSTEKGDLSSESTVSRIRTEHFPLTLESARPSHTSQYLCASSGEGSTEAFFGQGTRLTVV.

The V gene is TRBV19, the J gene TRBJ2-7; D call uncertain. Germline CDR1 is LNHDA and CDR2 is SQIVND (reference sequence). V gave up 2 bases and J gave up 7 bases, with 9 bases separating them. The CDR3 is made up of 12 amino acids. CDR3: CASSIRGREQYF. DNA of the CDR3: TGTGCCAGTAGTATAAGAGGCCGGGAGCAGTACTTC.

The chain carries TRBV9 and TRBJ1-3; D is unclear. V lost 1 base to trimming and J lost 0 bases, with 8 bases between them. This CDR3 has 15 residues. The germline gives CDR1 SGDLS, CDR2 YYNGEE. The CDR3 region is CASSVNHISGNTIYF. The CDR3 nucleotides read TGTGCCAGCAGCGTAAACCACATCTCTGGAAACACCATATATTTT.

The V and J genes are TRBV6-1 and TRBJ1-2, with TRBD1 matching 7 bases. From germline, CDR1 is MNHNS and CDR2 SASEGT. V trimming: 2 bases; J trimming: 7 bases; junction bases outside the gene matches: 7. This CDR3 contains 14 residues. The CDR3 spells CASSEIRQGSGYTF. In nucleotides, the CDR3 is TGTGCCAGCAGTGAAATTCGACAGGGTAGTGGCTACACCTTC.

The chain is built from TRBV7-2 and TRBJ1-2; tentative D call: TRBD1 (6 bases). The CDR3 is 14 residues long. Germline CDR1 and CDR2: SGHTA and FQGNSA. Trimming cost V 7 bases and J 4 bases, with 16 bases left between them. The CDR3 region is CASTPDSPVYGYTF. In DNA form, the CDR3 reads TGTGCCAGCACCCCGGACAGCCCTGTCTATGGCTACACCTTC.

In this sample, this clone turned up once. The genes are TRBV7-6 and TRBJ2-2, with TRBD1 identical over 8 bases. The CDR3 is 16 amino acids. The V gene end was trimmed by 3 bases and the J gene end by 5 bases; junction bases not matched to a gene: 8. Germline V gene lookup returns CDR1 SGHVS and CDR2 FNYEAQ. The CDR3 reads CASSLDFRQGTGELFF. The CDR3 DNA follows: TGTGCCAGCAGCTTGGACTTCAGACAGGGGACCGGGGAGCTGTTTTTT. Using reference TRBV7-6 and TRBJ2-2 for the parts outside the CDR3, the full variable domain is GAGVSQSPRYKVTKRGQDVALRCDPISGHVSLYWYRQALGQGPEFLTYFNYEAQQDKSGLPNDRFSAERPEGSISTLTIQRTEQRDSAMYRCASSLDFRQGTGELFFGEGSRLTVL.

The chain carries TRBV12-3 or TRBV12-4 and TRBJ2-1, with D possibly matching TRBD1 (6 bases). CDR3 size: 12 residues. Trimming removed 6 bases at V and 10 bases at J, with 13 bases between. The chain's CDR3 is CASSPNDREQFF. CDR3 nucleotides: TGTGCCAGCAGCCCGAACGACAGGGAGCAGTTCTTC.

This chain links TRBV5-1 with TRBJ1-6; 7 bases match TRBD1. V trimming: 7 bases; J trimming: 7 bases; junction bases outside the gene matches: 5. CDR3 length: 13 amino acids. The V gene's germline CDR1 is SGHRS and CDR2 YFSETQ. This CDR3 is CASSGTENSPLHF. CDR3 nucleotides: TGCGCCAGCTCCGGGACAGAAAATTCACCCCTCCACTTT.

This clone was seen a handful of times. This chain uses TRBV7-9 with TRBJ1-2, with TRBD1 matching 7 bases. The V gene's germline CDR1 is SEHNR and CDR2 FQNEAQ (reference sequence). J gave up 6 bases and V 6 bases, and 10 bases lay outside the gene matches. The CDR3 runs to 14 residues. Here the CDR3 reads CASRTGTVNDGYTF. DNA for the CDR3: TGTGCCAGCAGAACAGGGACAGTGAATGATGGCTACACCTTC.

The J gene is TRBJ2-3, the V gene TRBV5-5; D is uncertain. Trimming took off 4 bases at V and 0 bases at J, with 12 bases between the two ends. The CDR3 extends over 15 amino acids. Germline assignment: CDR1 SGHKS and CDR2 YYEKEE (reference sequence). This chain's CDR3 is CASSPITSSTDTQYF. Written as DNA, the CDR3 is TGTGCCAGCAGCCCTATCACCTCTAGCACAGATACGCAGTATTTT. The full variable domain, with the rest looked up from reference TRBV5-5 and TRBJ2-3, is DAGVTQSPTHLIKTRGQQVTLRCSPISGHKSVSWYQQVLGQGPQFIFQYYEKEERGRGNFPDRFSARQFPNYSSELNVNALLLGDSALYLCASSPITSSTDTQYFGPGTRLTVL.

This clone was observed a few times. The rearrangement uses TRBV19 and TRBJ1-6; D remains unclear. This CDR3 comprises 16 residues. Trimming took off 0 bases at V and 7 bases at J, with 13 bases between the two ends. Per germline, CDR1 LNHDA and CDR2 SQIVND (reference sequence). As DNA, the CDR3 is TGTGCCAGTAGTATAGATCGCGCGGTGACCAATTCACCCCTCCACTTT. Its translation is CASSIDRAVTNSPLHF.

This chain joins TRBV28 and TRBJ2-7, with unresolved D. The CDR3 runs to 14 residues. Trimming took 5 bases from V and 1 from J, leaving 12 bases between them. The germline V gene encodes CDR1 MDHEN and CDR2 SYDVKM. The CDR3 nucleotides are TGTGCCAGCAGTCCCCCTGGCGGATCCTACGAGCAGTACTTC. The encoded protein is CASSPPGGSYEQYF.

The V gene is TRBV28, the J gene TRBJ1-1; 7 bases align to TRBD1. The CDR3 sequence is 12 residues long. Germline loops: CDR1 MDHEN, CDR2 SYDVKM. With 10 bases clipped from V and 10 bases from J, the junction kept 12 bases outside the gene matches. The CDR3 DNA reads TGTGCCACCGCGACAGGGAGGAGGGGAGCTTTCTTT. Its protein product is CATATGRRGAFF.

The V and J genes are TRBV10-3 and TRBJ1-5; 10 bases agree with TRBD1. This CDR3 region has 18 residues. Germline V CDR1 and CDR2: ENHRY, SYGVKD. With V trimmed by 0 bases and J by 0 bases, 5 bases remained unmatched. This chain's CDR3 is CAISESRQGATSNQPQHF. As DNA, the CDR3 is TGTGCCATCAGTGAGTCCCGACAGGGGGCTACTAGCAATCAGCCCCAGCATTTT.

This chain's CDR3 is CASSEDGGYLEAFF. CDR3 DNA: TGTGCCAGCAGTGAAGATGGGGGGTACCTTGAAGCTTTCTTT. The V call is TRBV6-1, the J call TRBJ1-1, with TRBD1 as a possible D gene (5 bases). CDR3 length: 14 residues. Germline CDR1 is MNHNS and CDR2 is SASEGT. Trimming removed 1 base from V and 7 bases from J, with 13 bases in between.